The source of this T cell receptor beta chain is a study of T cell responses to AZD1222 COVID-19 vaccine. Study summary: Pooling covered second doses at about 4 or about 12 weeks. Notes on the study in general: Spike-specific TCR repertoires showed rising breadth and depth after two AZD1222 doses. Regions 160-218 and 743-854 held dominance among vaccine-associated CD4 TCRs, which spanned spike.

Turning to this clone: Its specificity is unknown.

This table comes from immunoSEQ multiplex PCR, and its TCRdb copy is limited to in-frame clones, with some not included. This table has 120,000 to 150,000 clones, 80% to 90% appearing once. The receptor comes from an adult in good health. Sample: peripheral blood, taken on day 0 of AZD1222 vaccination.

The CDR3 DNA reads TGTGCCAGCAGTTCGGGACTAGCGGCCTACGAGCAGTACTTC. Protein sequence: CASSSGLAAYEQYF. The V and J genes are TRBV28 and TRBJ2-7, with TRBD2 matching 11 bases. Germline loops: CDR1 MDHEN, CDR2 SYDVKM. The J segment lost 2 bases and the V segment lost 4 bases, leaving 1 base of the junction unmatched. This CDR3 has 14 residues.